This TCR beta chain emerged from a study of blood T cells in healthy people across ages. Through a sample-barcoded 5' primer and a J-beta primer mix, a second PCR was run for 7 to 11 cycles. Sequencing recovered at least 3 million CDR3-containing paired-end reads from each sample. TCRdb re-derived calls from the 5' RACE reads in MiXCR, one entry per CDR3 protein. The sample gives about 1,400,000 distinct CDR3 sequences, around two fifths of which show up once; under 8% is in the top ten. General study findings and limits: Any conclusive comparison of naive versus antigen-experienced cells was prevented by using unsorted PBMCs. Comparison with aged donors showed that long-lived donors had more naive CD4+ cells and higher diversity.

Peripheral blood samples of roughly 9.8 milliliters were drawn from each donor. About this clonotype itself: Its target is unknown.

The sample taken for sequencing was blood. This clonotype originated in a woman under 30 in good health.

Here the CDR3 reads CSATRARIRSYEQYF. CDR3 bases: TGCAGTGCTACCAGGGCCCGGATAAGATCCTACGAGCAGTACTTC. This sequence joins TRBV20-1 and TRBJ2-7; a possible D gene is TRBD1 (5 bases). Germline V CDR1 and CDR2: DFQATT, SNEGSKA (reference sequence). This CDR3 comprises 15 residues. Trimming removed 4 bases at V and 1 base at J, with 17 bases between.